Sequencing of this T cell receptor (beta chain) was carried out in a study of CD8+ T cells in alopecia areata. This clone was seen more than once but under ten times. As for treatment: oral pan-JAK inhibitor, 5-10 mg twice daily. The CDR3 is 15 amino acids. Germline lookup yields CDR1 GTSNPN and CDR2 SVGIG (reference sequence). V lost 1 base, J lost 6 bases, and 15 bases lay in between. cDNA reverse transcribed from extracted RNA served as the sequencing template. The data were produced by immunoSEQ multiplex PCR, yet TCRdb's version contains in-frame clones alone and is incomplete. Of roughly 200,000 clones in the sample, about two fifths are singletons; the top ten hold almost 0.5%.

The chain uses TRBV30 and TRBJ2-2; D is undetermined. This specimen was CD4+ T cells sorted from blood, taken between weeks 30 and 35, from a patient treated with tofacitinib. The source of this sequence is a human donor with alopecia areata. This CDR3 is CAWSALTARAGELFF. CDR3 bases: TGTGCCTGGAGTGCTCTGACGGCTCGGGCCGGGGAGCTGTTTTTT.